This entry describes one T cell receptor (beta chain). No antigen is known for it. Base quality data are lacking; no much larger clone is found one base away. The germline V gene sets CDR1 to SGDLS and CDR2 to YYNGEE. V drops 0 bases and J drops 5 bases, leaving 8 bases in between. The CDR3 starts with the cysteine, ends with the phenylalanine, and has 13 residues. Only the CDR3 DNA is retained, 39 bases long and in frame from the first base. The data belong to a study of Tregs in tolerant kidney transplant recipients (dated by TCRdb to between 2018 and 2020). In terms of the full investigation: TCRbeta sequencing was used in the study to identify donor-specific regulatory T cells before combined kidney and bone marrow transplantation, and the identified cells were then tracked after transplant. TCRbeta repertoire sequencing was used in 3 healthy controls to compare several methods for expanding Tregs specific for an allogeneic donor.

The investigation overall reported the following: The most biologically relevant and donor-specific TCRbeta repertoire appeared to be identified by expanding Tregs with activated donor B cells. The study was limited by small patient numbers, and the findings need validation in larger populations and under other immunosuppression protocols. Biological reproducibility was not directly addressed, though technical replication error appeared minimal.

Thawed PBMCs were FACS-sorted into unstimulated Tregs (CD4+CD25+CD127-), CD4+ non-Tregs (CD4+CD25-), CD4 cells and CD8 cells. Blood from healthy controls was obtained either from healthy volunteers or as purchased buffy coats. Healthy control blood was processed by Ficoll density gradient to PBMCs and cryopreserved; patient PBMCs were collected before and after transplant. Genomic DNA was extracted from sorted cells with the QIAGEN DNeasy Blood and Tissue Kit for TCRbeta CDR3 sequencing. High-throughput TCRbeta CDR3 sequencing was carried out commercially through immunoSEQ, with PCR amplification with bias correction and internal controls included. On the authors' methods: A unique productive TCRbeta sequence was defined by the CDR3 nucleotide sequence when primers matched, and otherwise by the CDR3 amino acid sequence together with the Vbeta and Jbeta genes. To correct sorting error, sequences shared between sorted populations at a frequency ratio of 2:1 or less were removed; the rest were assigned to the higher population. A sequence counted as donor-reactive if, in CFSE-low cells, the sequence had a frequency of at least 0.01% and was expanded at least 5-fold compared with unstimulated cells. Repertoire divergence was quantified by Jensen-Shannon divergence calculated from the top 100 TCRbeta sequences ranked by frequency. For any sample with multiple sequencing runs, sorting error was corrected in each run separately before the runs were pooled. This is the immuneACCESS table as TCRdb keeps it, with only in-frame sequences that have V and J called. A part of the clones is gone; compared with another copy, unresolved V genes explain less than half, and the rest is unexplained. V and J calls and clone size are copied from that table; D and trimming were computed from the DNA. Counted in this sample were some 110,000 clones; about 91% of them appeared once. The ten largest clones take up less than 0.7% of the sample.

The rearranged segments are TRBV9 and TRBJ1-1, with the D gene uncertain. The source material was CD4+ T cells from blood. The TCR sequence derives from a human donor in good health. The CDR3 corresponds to CASSVGRVTEAFF. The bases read TGTGCCAGCAGCGTAGGTCGGGTGACTGAAGCTTTCTTT. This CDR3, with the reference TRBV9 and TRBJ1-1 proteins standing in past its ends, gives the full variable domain DSGVTQTPKHLITATGQRVTLRCSPRSGDLSVYWYQQSLDQGLQFLIQYYNGEERAKGNILERFSAQQFPDLHSELNLSSLELGDSALYFCASSVGRVTEAFFGQGTRLTVV.